Below, 13 T cell receptor beta chains from the same sample are listed, as sequenced in a study of control samples from healthy donors and cancer patients. TCRdb's table, derived via immunoSEQ multiplex PCR, lists solely in-frame clones and lacks some. The repertoire consists of more than 95,000 clones, with around 86% occurring once and the leading ten covering more than 8%. Sample: blood. The receptor source for this set is a man aged 35 to 55 in good health.

The genes are TRBV9 and TRBJ1-4, with D possibly TRBD1 on 5 matching bases. Germline values: CDR1 SGDLS, CDR2 YYNGEE. The CDR3 extends over 14 amino acids. V gave up 3 bases and J gave up 2 bases, with 8 bases separating them. The CDR3 here is CASSATVTNEKLFF. The DNA for the CDR3 is TGTGCCAGCAGCGCGACAGTCACTAATGAAAAACTGTTTTTT.

V and J are TRBV19 and TRBJ1-5; weak D call: TRBD1 (5 bases). Trimming shortened V by 10 bases and J by 1 base, and 20 bases separated the two germline ends. Germline V CDR1 and CDR2: LNHDA, SQIVND (reference sequence). The CDR3 has 16 amino acids. CDR3 DNA sequence: TGTGCCACTAACCCCGGGGGGGGACTGAGCAATCAGCCCCAGCATTTT. This translates into CATNPGGGLSNQPQHF. Complete variable domain (other parts from reference TRBV19 and TRBJ1-5): DGGITQSPKYLFRKEGQNVTLSCEQNLNHDAMYWYRQDPGQGLRLIYYSQIVNDFQKGDIAEGYSVSREKKESFPLTVTSAQKNPTAFYLCATNPGGGLSNQPQHFGDGTRLSIL.

The chain has TRBV4-1 and TRBJ1-2; TRBD1 might be the D (6 bases). The germline gives CDR1 MGHRA, CDR2 YSYEKL. This CDR3 comprises 15 residues. Trimming left V 1 base short and J 8 bases short, with 17 bases between. The CDR3 here is CASSQGSGAGRGYTF. CDR3 coding DNA: TGCGCCAGCAGCCAAGGCTCAGGGGCGGGACGAGGCTACACCTTC.

This clone was counted at least ten times. The sample has other DNA sequences that encode this CDR3 too. The chain employs TRBV4-3 and TRBJ1-1; D perhaps matches TRBD1 (5 bases). V dropped 0 bases and J dropped 4 bases, with 12 bases sitting between them. The germline V gene encodes CDR1 LGHNA and CDR2 YSLEER. There are 15 residues in the CDR3. The CDR3 loop is CASSQDVGRGTEAFF. For the CDR3, the DNA is TGCGCCAGCAGCCAAGATGTGGGGAGGGGCACTGAAGCTTTCTTT.

This clone was seen ten or more times. The V gene is TRBV11-3, the J gene TRBJ2-7; either TRBD1 or TRBD2 may fit D (5 bases each). This CDR3 contains 15 residues. The V gene's germline CDR1 is SGHNT and CDR2 YENEEA. Trimming shortened V by 5 bases and J by 0 bases, and 14 bases separated the two germline ends. The CDR3 region is CASSRAGASSYEQYF. CDR3 DNA sequence: TGTGCCAGCAGCCGCGCCGGGGCAAGCTCCTACGAGCAGTACTTC.

This clone was observed a few times. This chain uses TRBV9 with TRBJ1-3, with D tentatively TRBD1 (5 bases). The CDR3 has 16 amino acids. Between the trimmed V and J ends, which lost 3 bases and 4 bases, there was a span of 17 bases. Germline CDR1 SGDLS, CDR2 YYNGEE. Written as DNA, the CDR3 is TGTGCCAGCAGCGCTGTAGGCTCCTGGGGGGGAAACACCATATATTTT. It specifies CASSAVGSWGGNTIYF.

The V and J genes are TRBV5-1 and TRBJ2-1; 7 bases match TRBD1. V shed 8 bases, J shed 6 bases, and the junction held 8 bases outside the gene matches. Germline V gene sequence: CDR1 SGHRS, CDR2 YFSETQ. The CDR3 is 13 amino acids. The CDR3 nucleotides are TGCGCCAGTCGACAGGGTGTAAGCAATGAGCAGTTCTTC. This translates into CASRQGVSNEQFF.

This clone was seen only a few times. The chain joins TRBV3-1 (or the pseudogene TRBV3-2) to TRBJ1-3; 8 bases fit TRBD1. CDR3 length equals 15 residues. V was clipped by 6 bases and J by 2 bases; unmatched bases: 6. Germline assignment: CDR1 LGHDT and CDR2 YNNKEL (reference sequence). The CDR3 nucleotides are TGTGCCAGCAGTCCCAGGGGGCAAGCTGGAAACACCATATATTTT. Its translation is CASSPRGQAGNTIYF.

The chain carries TRBV3-1 (or the pseudogene TRBV3-2) and TRBJ2-3; no definite D call. Trimming shortened V by 4 bases and J by 4 bases, and 9 bases separated the two germline ends. Germline CDR1 reads LGHDT; CDR2 reads YNNKEL (reference sequence). The CDR3 has 13 amino acids. CDR3 protein: CASSRSSADTQYF. As DNA, the CDR3 is TGTGCCAGCAGCCGCTCCTCCGCAGATACGCAGTATTTT.

This clone has only a few counts. The chain joins TRBV7-3 to TRBJ2-5, with D possibly being TRBD1 or TRBD2 (5 bases each). The CDR3 sequence is 13 residues long. Germline CDR1 and CDR2: SGHTA and FQGTGA. Between the trimmed V and J ends, which lost 2 bases and 5 bases, there was a span of 9 bases. The CDR3 region is CASSLVGTETQYF. The CDR3 DNA reads TGTGCCAGCAGCTTAGTAGGGACGGAGACCCAGTACTTC.

The CDR3 loop reads CAWSVTGRSGYTF. In DNA form, the CDR3 reads TGTGCCTGGAGTGTGACAGGGAGGAGTGGCTACACCTTC. The rearrangement joins TRBV30 to TRBJ1-2; 7 bases agree with TRBD1. The CDR3 runs 13 residues. J was trimmed by 7 bases and V by 0 bases; bases with no gene match: 5. Germline lookup yields CDR1 GTSNPN and CDR2 SVGIG (reference sequence). The complete variable domain, with remaining parts taken from reference TRBV30 and TRBJ1-2, reads SQTIHQWPATLVQPVGSPLSLECTVEGTSNPNLYWYRQAAGRGLQLLFYSVGIGQISSEVPQNLSASRPQDRQFILSSKKLLLSDSGFYLCAWSVTGRSGYTFGSGTRLTVV.

Only a few counts were recorded for this clone. This sequence joins TRBV24-1 and TRBJ1-2; 11 bases are shared with TRBD1. This CDR3 has 15 amino acids. Germline V gene sequence: CDR1 KGHDR, CDR2 SFDVKD. Trimming removed 5 bases from V and 8 bases from J; junction bases left unmatched: 9. The CDR3 spells CATSGTGGLSWGYTF. The CDR3, as DNA: TGTGCCACCAGTGGGACAGGGGGCCTCTCATGGGGCTACACCTTC.

This sequence joins TRBV12-5 and TRBJ1-1, with D possibly matching TRBD1 (6 bases). Trimming cost V 5 bases and J 1 base, with 11 bases left between them. This CDR3 region has 14 residues. The germline V gene encodes CDR1 LGHNT and CDR2 FRNRAP. CDR3 coding DNA: TGTGCTAGTGGTCCGGGGACAAGGAACACTGAAGCTTTCTTT. Its translation is CASGPGTRNTEAFF.